The sequence of this TCR beta chain was determined in a study of cytomegalovirus exposure and HLA in healthy donors (dated by TCRdb to the late 2010s). Looking at the study overall: According to a later analysis, the 120 or so validation repertoires were produced on the same platform as the 666 repertoires of the first cohort. The study aimed to test whether signatures of past pathogen exposure could be identified by cataloging public T cell receptors. In addition to the first cohort of 666 subjects, a separate validation cohort of approximately 130 different subjects was used. To predict cytomegalovirus infection status, the study brought together high-throughput TCR immunosequencing, statistical association of individual TCRs with disease status, and machine learning. What the work shows at the level of the full study, not this receptor alone: A later analysis found that TCRs clustered in the first cohort also tended to co-occur in the 110 or so validation repertoires, with 94% of cluster scores above 0. Most TCR sequences were seen in very few donors, while some public TCRs were found in many individuals. In both the original and validation cohorts, the classifier was reported to diagnose cytomegalovirus status with high specificity and sensitivity. The validation cohort had no HLA typing available for a later analysis, so co-occurrence within that cohort was assessed over all 120 or so repertoires. In vitro tests confirmed that a few of the cytomegalovirus-associated TCR beta chains recognize cytomegalovirus antigens. It was suggested by the authors that the approach could potentially be generalized to other disease states and immunological phenotypes. A total of roughly 160 TCR beta chains were listed by the study as associated with cytomegalovirus.

Libraries were constructed by the immunoSEQ multiplex PCR assay. Under the source paper's analysis protocol: To diagnose cytomegalovirus status from the catalog of TCR beta chain sequences, a statistical classification framework was built. Here the immuneACCESS table is served through TCRdb, limited to in-frame sequences with V and J called. Missing clones are a known gap in these copies; in checked studies unresolved V genes cover under half, and the rest lacks a known reason. Clonal size and the V and J genes are those of that table, whereas D and trimming came from the DNA. For this sample the table gives roughly 150,000 clones, of which approximately 87% were detected only once. The ten largest clones add up to about 6% of the sample. The donors belonged to the validation cohort of under 150 subjects, which was separate from the approximately 700-subject first cohort. On this clone itself: The clone's antigen remains unknown. No much larger clone exists at a distance of one base, and base qualities are not known.

From cysteine to phenylalanine, the CDR3 is 12 amino acids long. Only the CDR3 region is kept as DNA, spanning 36 bases read in frame from base 1. From a lookup of the germline V gene, CDR1 and CDR2 are MGHDK and SYGVNS. V and J lose 3 bases and 8 bases, and a span of 10 bases separates them. The TCR was taken from a woman aged 25 to 39 in good health and CMV-seronegative. The chain joins TRBV25-1 to TRBJ1-1; the D gene is perhaps TRBD1, from 6 matching bases. The sample was PBMCs. The CDR3 sequence is CASSDLTGEAFF. The sequence in DNA is TGTGCCAGCAGTGACCTTACAGGGGAAGCTTTCTTT.